Each of the 20 T cell receptor beta chains below was sequenced from the same sample in a study of blood T cell repertoires in COVID-19. Only in-frame clones appear in the TCRdb table, and some are missing; sequencing was by immunoSEQ multiplex PCR. The sample holds 350,000 to 450,000 clones; about 85% are singletons and the top ten take roughly 3.7%. The material sequenced was peripheral blood. The receptors were gathered from a woman aged 18 to 35 with acute or convalescent COVID-19.

The CDR3 DNA follows: TGTGCCAGCAGCTTAGGGAGTAACCCCACAGATACGCAGTATTTT. Protein sequence: CASSLGSNPTDTQYF. This sequence joins TRBV7-3 and TRBJ2-3; TRBD2 is a possible D gene (5 bases). The germline V gene has CDR1 SGHTA and CDR2 FQGTGA. Trimming took 2 bases from V and 2 from J, leaving 11 bases between them. This CDR3 has 15 amino acids. Variable domain in full (rest from reference TRBV7-3 and TRBJ2-3): GAGVSQTPSNKVTEKGKYVELRCDPISGHTALYWYRQSLGQGPEFLIYFQGTGAADDSGLPNDRFFAVRPEGSVSTLKIQRTERGDSAVYLCASSLGSNPTDTQYFGPGTRLTVL.

The CDR3 sequence is CASLGGRLAGYNEQFF. For the CDR3, the DNA is TGTGCCAGCCTAGGCGGGAGGCTAGCGGGGTACAATGAGCAGTTCTTC. This chain uses TRBV28 with TRBJ2-1; 9 bases map to TRBD2. CDR1 is MDHEN and CDR2 is SYDVKM in the germline V gene. The CDR3 has 16 residues. V shed 8 bases and J 4 bases; nucleotides not matched to a gene: 12.

The chain links TRBV6-4 to TRBJ2-1; a possible D gene is TRBD2 (6 bases). V lost 2 bases to trimming and J lost 7 bases, with 12 bases between them. CDR3 size: 14 residues. From germline, CDR1 is MRHNA and CDR2 SNTAGT. The DNA for the CDR3 is TGTGCCAGCAGTGACCGGACGGGAGTAAATGAGCAGTTCTTC. Translated: CASSDRTGVNEQFF.

The rearrangement links TRBV30 to TRBJ2-6, with D hard to call. This CDR3 comprises 14 residues. The ends were cut back, 5 bases at V and 4 bases at J, with 12 bases in the middle. In germline, CDR1 is GTSNPN, CDR2 SVGIG (reference sequence). CDR3 nucleotides: TGTGCCTGGTCTAAGTTACGGGGGGCCAACGTCCTGACTTTC. Amino acids: CAWSKLRGANVLTF.

V and J are TRBV4-1 and TRBJ2-1, with 11 bases matching TRBD2. This CDR3 has 20 amino acids. V dropped 4 bases and J dropped 0; count of bases not matched to a gene: 14. Germline loops: CDR1 MGHRA, CDR2 YSYEKL. CDR3 loop: CASSPRSSGGPTYSYNEQFF. In DNA, the CDR3 is TGCGCCAGCAGCCCCCGATCTAGCGGGGGGCCCACATACTCCTACAATGAGCAGTTCTTC.

The chain links TRBV10-3 to TRBJ1-4, with D perhaps TRBD1 (5 bases). The ends were cut back, 2 bases at V and 1 base at J, with 5 bases in the middle. The CDR3 is 14 residues long. Germline V gene lookup returns CDR1 ENHRY and CDR2 SYGVKD. The CDR3, as DNA: TGTGCCATCAGTGAGGACAGAACTAATGAAAAACTGTTTTTT. Encoded protein: CAISEDRTNEKLFF.

CDR3 coding DNA: TGTGCCAGCAGCGACAGGGGCGGTGGAAACACCATATATTTT. Encoded protein: CASSDRGGGNTIYF. The chain is built from TRBV3-1 (or the pseudogene TRBV3-2) and TRBJ1-3, with 8 bases that match TRBD1. The CDR3 runs 14 residues. V was clipped by 5 bases and J by 3 bases; unmatched bases: 3. Germline V gene sequence: CDR1 LGHDT, CDR2 YNNKEL (reference sequence).

This chain joins TRBV5-5 and TRBJ2-2; possibly TRBD2 for D (5 bases). V was clipped by 1 base and J by 6 bases, with 7 bases between them. The V gene's germline CDR1 is SGHKS and CDR2 YYEKEE (reference sequence). This CDR3 has 13 residues. This CDR3 is CASSLPGSGELFF. DNA for the CDR3: TGTGCCAGCAGCTTGCCGGGGTCCGGGGAGCTGTTTTTT. Drawing the rest from reference TRBV5-5 and TRBJ2-2, the complete variable domain is DAGVTQSPTHLIKTRGQQVTLRCSPISGHKSVSWYQQVLGQGPQFIFQYYEKEERGRGNFPDRFSARQFPNYSSELNVNALLLGDSALYLCASSLPGSGELFFGEGSRLTVL.

The chain couples TRBV7-3 to TRBJ1-1; D uncertain. V lost 3 bases, J lost 4 bases, and 15 bases lay in between. There are 15 residues in the CDR3. From germline, CDR1 is SGHTA and CDR2 FQGTGA. CDR3 residues: CASSFSGIMGTEAFF. The CDR3, as DNA: TGTGCCAGCAGCTTTTCCGGGATTATGGGCACTGAAGCTTTCTTT.

The chain carries TRBV12-3 or TRBV12-4 and TRBJ1-1; a possible D gene is TRBD1 (5 bases). The length of the CDR3 is 13 residues. V lost 2 bases and J lost 5, with 9 bases in between. CDR3 sequence: CASSLKGRTEAFF. The CDR3 region has the DNA TGTGCCAGCAGTTTAAAGGGGAGGACTGAAGCTTTCTTT.

The CDR3 loop reads CASSATGQGGNEAFF. The DNA of the CDR3 is TGTGCCAGTAGTGCAACCGGACAGGGGGGGAATGAAGCTTTCTTT. V and J are TRBV19 and TRBJ1-1; 10 nucleotides agree with TRBD1. J lost 7 bases, V lost 5 bases, and 10 bases had no gene match. CDR3 length: 15 residues. The germline V gene has CDR1 LNHDA and CDR2 SQIVND (reference sequence).

In its sample, this clone was seen once. The CDR3 region is CASRGGSSYEQYF. The CDR3 DNA sequence: TGTGCCAGCAGAGGAGGTAGCTCCTACGAGCAGTACTTC. The chain has TRBV6-5 and TRBJ2-7; tentative D call: TRBD2 (5 bases). From germline, CDR1 is MNHEY and CDR2 SVGAGI. V was shortened by 6 bases and J by 0 bases, with 9 bases between the two germline ends. CDR3 size: 13 residues.

This chain links TRBV4-1 with TRBJ2-7; 14 nucleotides line up with TRBD2. The CDR3 runs 16 residues. V shed 3 bases and J 7 bases; nucleotides not matched to a gene: 8. CDR1 and CDR2 from the germline V gene are MGHRA and YSYEKL. The CDR3 DNA reads TGCGCCAGCAGCCATGCCGGACTAGCGGGGGGCGGGGAGCAGTACTTC. Protein product: CASSHAGLAGGGEQYF.

The J gene is TRBJ1-2, the V gene TRBV28; a weak D match, TRBD1 (5 bases). The CDR3 is 15 residues long. The V gene lost 6 bases and the J gene lost 4 bases, with 18 bases spanning the gap. From germline, CDR1 is MDHEN and CDR2 SYDVKM. CDR3 sequence: CASSTPRWGVYGYTF. CDR3 nucleotides: TGTGCCAGCAGCACCCCCCGATGGGGGGTCTATGGCTACACCTTC.

This sequence joins TRBV28 and TRBJ2-1; 10 nucleotides match TRBD2. The trim removed 2 bases at V and 7 bases at J, leaving 5 bases unmatched. This CDR3 spans 15 amino acids. CDR1 is MDHEN and CDR2 is SYDVKM in the germline V gene. The DNA for the CDR3 is TGTGCCAGCAGTTTAGAACTAGCGGGGTGGAATGAGCAGTTCTTC. Protein product: CASSLELAGWNEQFF.

V is TRBV19 and J is TRBJ2-2, with D unresolved. Germline CDR1 LNHDA, CDR2 SQIVND (reference sequence). Trimming took off 7 bases at V and 4 bases at J, with 13 bases between the two ends. The CDR3 is 14 amino acids. The CDR3 coding sequence is TGTGCCAGTACTCCCGAGAGGAGCACCGGGGAGCTGTTTTTT. Translating gives CASTPERSTGELFF.

The J gene is TRBJ2-2, the V gene TRBV6-5; the D gene is possibly TRBD2 (5 bases). The CDR3 contains 13 residues. V was pared by 4 bases and J by 6 bases, with 9 bases between. Germline CDR1 MNHEY, CDR2 SVGAGI. CDR3 in DNA: TGTGCCAGCAGTTTGGACGGGGCCGGGGAGCTGTTTTTT. Residues: CASSLDGAGELFF.

The chain recombines TRBV12-5 with TRBJ2-1; D might be TRBD1 (7 bases). In germline, CDR1 is LGHNT, CDR2 FRNRAP. CDR3 length equals 15 residues. V dropped 3 bases and J dropped 4 bases, with 13 bases sitting between them. The CDR3 loop reads CASGLGQGGYNEQFF. In nucleotides, the CDR3 is TGTGCTAGTGGTTTAGGGCAGGGGGGATACAATGAGCAGTTCTTC.

The rearrangement uses TRBV3-1 (or the pseudogene TRBV3-2) and TRBJ2-1, with TRBD2 identical over 10 bases. This CDR3 has 15 residues. V lost 4 bases, J lost 2 bases, and 2 bases stayed unmatched. Germline CDR1 and CDR2: LGHDT and YNNKEL (reference sequence). CDR3 nucleotides: TGTGCCAGCAGCCCACTAGCGGGGACCTACAATGAGCAGTTCTTC. Its protein product is CASSPLAGTYNEQFF.

The chain couples TRBV12-3 or TRBV12-4 to TRBJ1-2; D remains ambiguous. This CDR3 spans 10 amino acids. Between the trimmed V and J ends, which lost 3 bases and 7 bases, there was a span of 3 bases. The DNA of the CDR3 is TGTGCCAGCAGTTTCGGTGGCTACACCTTC. Translation: CASSFGGYTF.